These 20 T cell receptor beta chains share one sample of origin, sequenced in a study of blood T cell repertoires in COVID-19. Libraries were prepared by immunoSEQ multiplex PCR; TCRdb keeps only in-frame clonotypes and omits some of them. The top ten clones hold around 6.9% of a sample with around 100,000 clones, approximately 83% of them seen once. The sample was peripheral blood. The source is a man in his sixties with acute or convalescent COVID-19.

The V call is TRBV25-1, the J call TRBJ2-6; 9 nucleotides align to TRBD1. V dropped 6 bases and J dropped 6; count of bases not matched to a gene: 3. Per germline, CDR1 MGHDK and CDR2 SYGVNS. The CDR3 totals 14 residues. The chain's CDR3 is CASRGQGQANVLTF. CDR3 in DNA: TGTGCCAGCAGGGGACAGGGTCAGGCCAACGTCCTGACTTTC.

This clone was recorded only once. The chain uses TRBV7-3 and TRBJ1-5; D gene ambiguous. CDR1 and CDR2 from the germline V gene are SGHTA and FQGTGA. The V end was cut by 5 bases, the J end by 3 bases, with 2 bases between. This CDR3 has 11 amino acids. The CDR3 sequence: CASSHNQPQHF. Written as DNA, the CDR3 is TGTGCCAGCAGCCACAATCAGCCCCAGCATTTT.

The V call is TRBV27, the J call TRBJ2-7, with D possibly TRBD1 on 5 matching bases. Germline V gives CDR1 MNHEY, CDR2 SMNVEV (reference sequence). The CDR3 has 13 amino acids. V was trimmed by 7 bases and J by 5 bases, leaving 15 bases between them. CDR3 protein: CASKGQGIHEQYF. Written as DNA, the CDR3 is TGTGCCAGCAAGGGGCAGGGAATCCACGAGCAGTACTTC.

CDR3 sequence reads: CASRTGTVGFF. DNA of the CDR3: TGCGCCAGCAGAACCGGGACAGTGGGGTTCTTC. This sequence joins TRBV10-2 and TRBJ2-1; 7 nucleotides align to TRBD1. The CDR3 runs 11 residues. From germline, CDR1 is WSHSY and CDR2 SAAADI. V lost 6 bases and J lost 15; bases outside the gene matches: 8.

A remark on this clone: Germline and junction disagree at one end, which may indicate a read error. The gene calls are TRBV2 and TRBJ2-1; D is possibly TRBD2 (5 bases). This CDR3 spans 15 amino acids. Per the germline V gene, CDR1 is SNHLY and CDR2 is FYNNEI. The chain's CDR3 is CATSKEAHDYNEQFF. The CDR3 region has the DNA TGTGCCACCAGTAAGGAGGCTCACGATTACAATGAGCAGTTCTTC.

The chain carries TRBV18 and TRBJ1-4; 7 bases are shared with TRBD1. The CDR3 sequence is 14 residues long. V lost 1 base and J lost 5; bases outside the gene matches: 1. Germline CDR1 reads KGHSH; CDR2 reads LQKENI. CDR3 residues: CASSPQTGNEKLFF. In DNA, the CDR3 is TGTGCCAGCTCACCACAGACAGGGAATGAAAAACTGTTTTTT. Full variable domain (missing parts from reference TRBV18 and TRBJ1-4): NAGVMQNPRHLVRRRGQEARLRCSPMKGHSHVYWYRQLPEEGLKFMVYLQKENIIDESGMPKERFSAEFPKEGPSILRIQQVVRGDSAAYFCASSPQTGNEKLFFGSGTQLSVL.

The chain employs TRBV12-5 and TRBJ1-6; maybe TRBD1 (5 bases). CDR3 length equals 14 residues. Germline CDR1 LGHNT, CDR2 FRNRAP. The V end was cut by 1 base, the J end by 7 bases, with 8 bases between. The CDR3 DNA sequence: TGTGCTAGTGGTTTGGGCCGACAGAATTCACCCCTCCACTTT. Translation gives CASGLGRQNSPLHF.

This clone was seen a handful of times. This sample also contains other DNA sequences that code for the same CDR3. The DNA of the CDR3 is TGTGCCAGCAGCCCTGGACAGGGCAATCAGCCCCAGCATTTT. It is translated as CASSPGQGNQPQHF. The chain links TRBV3-1 (or the pseudogene TRBV3-2) to TRBJ1-5; 7 bases fit TRBD1. Germline CDR1 is LGHDT and CDR2 is YNNKEL (reference sequence). Unmatched junction bases numbered 2, after V lost 4 bases and J lost 2 bases. The CDR3 covers 14 residues.

The V and J genes are TRBV30 and TRBJ1-2, with TRBD1 as a possible D gene (6 bases). The germline CDR1 and CDR2 sequences are GTSNPN and SVGIG (reference sequence). The CDR3 spans 11 residues. V shed 6 bases and J shed 7 bases, with 12 bases lying between them. The CDR3 coding sequence is TGTGCCTGCCAGGGGAGGGGTGGCTACACCTTC. It specifies CACQGRGGYTF.

V gene TRBV4-2 combines with J gene TRBJ1-1, with unresolved D. V lost 5 bases and J lost 5, with 9 bases in between. The germline V gene encodes CDR1 LGHNA and CDR2 YNFKEQ. The CDR3 length is 12 residues. The CDR3 DNA is TGTGCCAGCAGCTCCTCGGGGACTGAAGCTTTCTTT. Translating it yields CASSSSGTEAFF.

The chain recombines TRBV9 with TRBJ1-1; TRBD1 might be the D (5 bases). This CDR3 is 14 amino acids long. Deletions cut 4 bases from V and 4 bases from J, with 14 bases between. Germline assignment: CDR1 SGDLS and CDR2 YYNGEE. Here the CDR3 DNA reads TGTGCCAGCAGCTCCGAGTGGGGGGGCACTGAAGCTTTCTTT. This gives the protein CASSSEWGGTEAFF.

The gene calls are TRBV4-1 and TRBJ1-4, with a tentative D call TRBD1 (6 bases). CDR3 length: 16 residues. The V gene lost 1 base and the J gene lost 10 bases, with 19 bases spanning the gap. The germline V gene has CDR1 MGHRA and CDR2 YSYEKL. CDR3 coding DNA: TGCGCCAGCAGCCAAGTGGGGGCGGGCAGCGGAGTAAAACTGTTTTTT. It encodes CASSQVGAGSGVKLFF.

CDR3 sequence: CASSVLGETGGAGAFF. CDR3 coding DNA: TGTGCCAGCAGCGTATTAGGGGAGACAGGGGGCGCGGGAGCTTTCTTT. V and J are TRBV9 and TRBJ1-1; 10 positions agree with TRBD1. The length of the CDR3 is 16 residues. CDR1 is SGDLS, CDR2 YYNGEE, per germline. V was clipped by 1 base and J by 10 bases; unmatched bases: 13.

The chain joins TRBV6-5 to TRBJ2-7; 14 nucleotides agree with TRBD2. The germline CDR1 and CDR2 sequences are MNHEY and SVGAGI. The junction had 5 bases not matched to a gene; V was cut back by 5 bases and J by 5 bases. The CDR3 spans 15 residues. The CDR3 DNA reads TGTGCCAGCAGTATGGGACTAGCGGGGGACAACGAGCAGTACTTC. Translation gives CASSMGLAGDNEQYF.

V and J are TRBV7-2 and TRBJ2-2; 9 nucleotides match TRBD1. The CDR3 is 15 residues long. V shed 7 bases and J 0 bases; nucleotides not matched to a gene: 3. Germline CDR1 is SGHTA and CDR2 is FQGNSA. The CDR3 sequence is CASTTGGANTGELFF. As DNA, the CDR3 is TGTGCCAGCACCACAGGGGGCGCGAACACCGGGGAGCTGTTTTTT.

This chain connects TRBV18 to TRBJ1-4, with D unresolved. Trimming took 3 bases from V and 4 from J, leaving 9 bases between them. The CDR3 totals 14 residues. Germline V gene data show CDR1 as KGHSH and CDR2 as LQKENI. In DNA form, the CDR3 reads TGTGCCAGCTCACCGAGAGCCGGTAATGAAAAACTGTTTTTT. This sequence encodes CASSPRAGNEKLFF. The full variable domain, with the rest looked up from reference TRBV18 and TRBJ1-4, is NAGVMQNPRHLVRRRGQEARLRCSPMKGHSHVYWYRQLPEEGLKFMVYLQKENIIDESGMPKERFSAEFPKEGPSILRIQQVVRGDSAAYFCASSPRAGNEKLFFGSGTQLSVL.

V is TRBV4-1 and J is TRBJ2-1, with D unclear. Germline V lookup: CDR1 MGHRA, CDR2 YSYEKL. The CDR3 spans 12 residues. Trimming cost V 0 bases and J 14 bases, with 11 bases left between them. The CDR3 sequence is CASSQDPGLKFF. In DNA, the CDR3 is TGCGCCAGCAGCCAAGATCCCGGGTTGAAGTTCTTC.

The V gene is TRBV7-2, the J gene TRBJ1-1, with D unclear. There are 14 residues in the CDR3. Germline CDR1 and CDR2: SGHTA and FQGNSA. Trimming shortened V by 5 bases and J by 5 bases, and 15 bases separated the two germline ends. CDR3 in DNA: TGTGCCAGCAGCCCTAGAGAGGGCCGGACTGAAGCTTTCTTT. Translation gives CASSPREGRTEAFF.

The genes are TRBV3-1 (or the pseudogene TRBV3-2) and TRBJ1-1; perhaps TRBD1 as D (5 bases). Germline V gene data show CDR1 as LGHDT and CDR2 as YNNKEL (reference sequence). The CDR3 totals 15 residues. The V end lost 4 bases, the J end lost 4 bases, and 16 bases lay between the germline ends. The chain's CDR3 is CASSPPGKGITEAFF. As DNA, the CDR3 is TGTGCCAGCAGCCCCCCAGGGAAAGGGATCACTGAAGCTTTCTTT.

CDR3 region: CASRRRGSNTEAFF. The CDR3 nucleotides read TGTGCCAGTAGACGTAGGGGGTCGAACACTGAAGCTTTCTTT. V gene TRBV19 combines with J gene TRBJ1-1; D perhaps matches TRBD1 (6 bases). CDR1 LNHDA and CDR2 SQIVND come from the germline V gene (reference sequence). The CDR3 is 14 residues long. V shed 6 bases and J shed 1 base, with 12 bases lying between them.